This TCR beta chain was documented in a study of T cells in Graves' hyperthyroidism and ophthalmopathy (dated by TCRdb to between 2019 and 2020). General notes on the study: Peripheral blood was sampled at the time of initial diagnosis, prior to any treatment. To identify TCR V-J signatures that set the groups apart, the researchers used a discovery cohort of about a hundred patients, made up of roughly 40 with Graves' ophthalmopathy and about 55 with stable Graves' hyperthyroidism. Prospective prediction of ophthalmopathy was tested in an independent validation cohort consisting of 18 to 20 hyperthyroidism patients and 15 or so patients who later progressed to ophthalmopathy. For training and testing, the roughly 100 patients in the discovery cohort were randomly divided in a 7:3 ratio. In addition, the study compared T-cell repertoires in thyroid tissue and in blood from a handful of Graves' hyperthyroidism patients. Once sampling was done, hyperthyroidism patients were given methimazole at a starting dose of 30 mg daily, whereas ophthalmopathy patients were given high-dose intravenous methylprednisolone. According to the paper, TCR Vbeta CDR3 sequencing was carried out on over 130 peripheral blood samples, which came from under 50 ophthalmopathy, about 75 hyperthyroidism and around 17 progressor patients. General findings and caveats noted by the study authors: No statistical method was used to fix the sample size in advance, and group allocation was not hidden from the investigators. A 13 V-J signature model separated ophthalmopathy from stable hyperthyroidism, with about 90% sensitivity and 81.08% specificity in cross-validation and 80%/75% in testing. In validation, progression to ophthalmopathy was predicted by the model with 70.59% sensitivity and 72% to 85% specificity, a median of approximately 6.5 months before onset. Most expanded thyroid clonotypes (frequency above 0.001) were also detected in blood, suggesting blood repertoires may reflect thyroid immune responses.

TCR beta CDR3 regions were amplified from RNA transcripts. A first-round RT-PCR of the TCR CDR3 used the HTBI primer set with the Qiagen OneStep RT-PCR kit. Libraries were constructed in a second round of multiplex PCR, after which size selection and purification were performed. Sequencing of the libraries was done on an Illumina HiSeq2000 using paired-end 100 bp reads. Regarding the original processing steps: Raw data were processed with SOAPnuke, discarding reads with adapters, uncalled bases, mean Phred below 15, or no exact constant-primer or identifier match. High-quality paired reads were merged with COPE v1.2.5, and unique nucleotide sequences were defined as clonotypes. MiTCR v1.1 was used to align the clonotypes against IMGT TRBV, TRBD and TRBJ reference segments. The analysis was restricted to V-J combinations with a frequency above 0.0001, which together covered 99% to 99.2% of the repertoires. A TCS score was defined as the ratio of F50 (clonal expansion) to E x V (chaos), with BLOSUM62-based TCRdist applied between CDR3 peptides within each V-J. Welch's t-statistics and random forest reduced some 510 V-J features to 13, which were used in a naive Bayes classifier (R e1071). The Morisita-Horn index was used to measure how similar the thyroid and blood repertoires were. TCRdb took the public reads, trimmed them with fastp at Q25, ran MiXCR for clone calling and kept in-frame beta chains. One record per CDR3 amino acid sequence lists the most common genes and DNA. The V and J calls follow TCRdb's processing rather than the paper's. Across this sample there are hundreds of thousands of distinct CDR3 sequences, with under 15% seen only once. The ten largest clones take up approximately 4.2% of the sample.

The CDR3 runs 17 residues from the cysteine to the phenylalanine. The sequence is cut down to CDR3 DNA, 51 bases in frame from base 1. Relative to germline, V is missing 3 bases and J is missing 2 bases, with 10 bases of the junction outside any gene match. In the ophthalmopathy patients, disease was moderately to severely active, with a Clinical Activity Score of 3 or more, a NOSPECS grade of 4 or more, and a duration of less than 3 months. The study excluded patients with uncontrolled infections, other autoimmune diseases, pregnancy or lactation. Diagnoses relied on clinical symptoms, serum thyroxine and TRAb, thyroid ultrasound and orbital computed tomography. Ficoll-Paque density gradient centrifugation was used to isolate PBMCs from around 10 ml of fresh peripheral blood. Total RNA was extracted using Trizol reagent, and RNA quality was assessed on an Agilent 2100 Bioanalyzer. About this clonotype itself: This receptor's antigen is unknown. There are no base qualities to consult, and no much larger clone falls within one base.

The source material was blood. The sequence joins TRBV12-3 or TRBV12-4 to TRBJ2-5; 9 nucleotides in the junction match TRBD2. The TCR originated in a woman aged 40 to 50 with Graves' ophthalmopathy. The sequence in DNA is TGTGCCAGCAGTTTTCTTAAGACTAGCGGTTTGCAAGAGACCCAGTACTTC. Its translation is CASSFLKTSGLQETQYF.